This T cell receptor (beta chain) appears in the sequencing data of a study of CD8+CD57+ T cells in acquired aplastic anemia (dated by TCRdb to 2017 to 2018). For the wider study: On average, sorted CD4+ and CD8+ cells yielded 3.2 ug of extracted DNA, with a range of roughly 0.17 to 30 ug. Mean read counts for healthy donor samples were approximately 10 million for CD4+ cells and roughly 12 million for CD8+ cells.

TCR repertoires of sorted CD4+ and CD8+ blood T cells from severe aplastic anemia patients and healthy subjects were deep-sequenced in the study. Ficoll-Paque density gradient centrifugation was used to isolate peripheral blood mononuclear cells. Before DNA extraction, CD4+ and CD8+ T cells were sorted with FACS or magnetic beads. Profiling of TCR beta VDJ combinations and CDR3 sequences used genomic DNA as the template. TCR repertoire sequencing was run on an Illumina HiSeq 2000. The paper's data handling went like this. Repertoires were assessed using TRBV/TRBJ rearrangement plots, CDR3 size and DJ length profiles, and Simpson's diversity index. The most abundant DNA sequence in the deep sequencing data was taken as the immunodominant clone. CDR3 amino acid sequences were checked for sharing across subjects and were also compared against the VDJdb database and published repertoires. The public reads were quality trimmed at Q25 with fastp and then assembled into clones with MiXCR by TCRdb, keeping productive beta chains. Here each entry gathers all rows of one CDR3 protein and keeps the most common genes and DNA. The V and J calls come from TCRdb's annotation, not from the publication. Counted in this sample were fewer than 150,000 distinct CDR3 sequences; roughly 50% of them appeared once. 2% to 3% of the sample is held by the ten biggest clonotypes.

General conclusions and limits of the study: Roughly 31 CD8+ CDR3 sequences were shared between patients and controls but appeared highly expressed in patients and within their immunodominant clones. CD8+ Simpson's diversity did not differ significantly between patients and healthy controls (P=0.060).

The cysteine opens and the phenylalanine closes a CDR3 of 17 amino acids. Only the CDR3 portion is preserved as DNA: 51 bases, with reading frame beginning at the first base. The germline V gene sets CDR1 to MNHNS and CDR2 to SASEGT. In this sample, this clonotype turned up once. There is no known antigen for this receptor. A much larger clone differs by one base, so this may be a read error. The sequenced sample was sorted CD4+, CD8+, or CD8+CD57+ T cells (not recorded which) from PBMCs. The V gene is TRBV6-1 and the J gene is TRBJ1-6, with 9 bases matching TRBD1. This sequence originates from a human donor in good health, serving as a control. The DNA is TGTGCCAGCGGGCTTCCGGACAGGGGAACCTATAATTCACCCCCCCACTTT. Its protein reads: CASGLPDRGTYNSPPHF.